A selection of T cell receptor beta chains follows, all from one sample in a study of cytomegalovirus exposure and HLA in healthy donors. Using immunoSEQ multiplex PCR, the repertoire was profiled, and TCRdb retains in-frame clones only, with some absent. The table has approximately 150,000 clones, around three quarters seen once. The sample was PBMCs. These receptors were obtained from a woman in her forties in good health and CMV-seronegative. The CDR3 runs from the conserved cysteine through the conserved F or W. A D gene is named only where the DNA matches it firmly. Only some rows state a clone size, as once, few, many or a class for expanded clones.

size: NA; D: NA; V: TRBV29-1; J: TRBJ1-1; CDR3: CSVEEAGWVEAFF; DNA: TGCAGCGTTGAAGAGGCCGGGTGGGTAGAAGCTTTCTTT
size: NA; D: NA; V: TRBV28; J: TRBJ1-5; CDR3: CASSLGQLYQPQHF; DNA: TGTGCCAGCAGTTTAGGACAGCTTTATCAGCCCCAGCATTTT
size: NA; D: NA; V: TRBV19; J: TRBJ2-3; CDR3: CASSILGQPDTQYF; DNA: TGTGCCAGTAGTATCCTCGGACAGCCAGATACGCAGTATTTT
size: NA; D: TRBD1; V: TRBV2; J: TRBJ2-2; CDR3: CASRPGTANAKNTGELFF; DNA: TGTGCCAGCAGGCCCGGGACAGCCAATGCGAAGAACACCGGGGAGCTGTTTTTT
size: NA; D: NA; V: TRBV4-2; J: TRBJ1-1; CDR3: CASSLIGANTEAFF; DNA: TGTGCCAGCAGCCTGATCGGAGCTAACACTGAAGCTTTCTTT
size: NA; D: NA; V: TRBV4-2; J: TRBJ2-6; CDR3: CASSQDSGAGANVLTF; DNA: TGTGCCAGCAGCCAAGACTCGGGGGCTGGGGCCAACGTCCTGACTTTC
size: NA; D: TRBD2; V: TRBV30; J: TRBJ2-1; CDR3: CAWSVGGRAVYNEQFF; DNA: TGTGCCTGGAGCGTTGGTGGGAGGGCCGTGTACAATGAGCAGTTCTTC
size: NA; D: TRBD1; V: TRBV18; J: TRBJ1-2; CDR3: CASSLIRWETGGNGYTF; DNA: TGTGCCAGCTCACTGATTCGCTGGGAGACAGGGGGAAATGGCTACACCTTC
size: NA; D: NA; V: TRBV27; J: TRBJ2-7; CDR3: CASSRTPIGSYEQYF; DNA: TGTGCCAGCAGCCGGACTCCAATAGGGTCCTACGAGCAGTACTTC
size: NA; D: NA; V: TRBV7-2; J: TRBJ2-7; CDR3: CASSLALYGNEQYF; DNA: TGTGCCAGCAGCCTAGCGTTATACGGTAACGAGCAGTACTTC
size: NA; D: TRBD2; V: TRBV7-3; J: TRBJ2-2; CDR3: CASRFSGSRANTGELFF; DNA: TGTGCCAGCAGGTTTAGCGGGAGTAGGGCGAACACCGGGGAGCTGTTTTTT
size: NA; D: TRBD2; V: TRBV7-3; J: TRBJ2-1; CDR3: CASSLTSGRGNEQFF; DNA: TGTGCCAGCAGCTTGACTAGCGGGAGAGGAAATGAGCAGTTCTTC
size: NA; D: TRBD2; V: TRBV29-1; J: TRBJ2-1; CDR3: CSVDLTSSHNEQFF; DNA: TGCAGCGTTGATTTGACTAGCAGCCACAATGAGCAGTTCTTC
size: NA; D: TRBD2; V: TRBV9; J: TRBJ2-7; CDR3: CASSVDSGSSYEQYF; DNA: TGTGCCAGCAGCGTAGATAGCGGGAGTTCCTACGAGCAGTACTTC
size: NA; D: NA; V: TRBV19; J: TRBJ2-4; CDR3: CASSIPGIQYF; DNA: TGTGCCAGTAGTATCCCAGGCATTCAGTACTTC
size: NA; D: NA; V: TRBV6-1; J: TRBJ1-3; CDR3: CASSEGGYGNTIYF; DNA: TGTGCCAGCAGTGAAGGAGGGTACGGAAACACCATATATTTT
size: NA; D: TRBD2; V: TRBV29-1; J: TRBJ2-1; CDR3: CSGGLAGVHEQFF; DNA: TGCAGCGGGGGACTAGCGGGAGTCCATGAGCAGTTCTTC
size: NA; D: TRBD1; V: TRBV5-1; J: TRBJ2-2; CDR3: CASSLTGGADTGELFF; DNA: TGCGCCAGCAGCCTCACAGGGGGCGCGGATACCGGGGAGCTGTTTTTT
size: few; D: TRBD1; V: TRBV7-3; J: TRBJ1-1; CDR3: CASSLDQRTGPPFF; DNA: TGTGCCAGCAGCTTAGACCAGAGGACAGGGCCCCCTTTCTTT
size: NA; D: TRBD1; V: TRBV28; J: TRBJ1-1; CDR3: CASVDRGNTEAFF; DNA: TGTGCCAGCGTTGACAGGGGAAACACTGAAGCTTTCTTT
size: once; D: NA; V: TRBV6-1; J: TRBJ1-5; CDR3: CASSELGRQPQHF; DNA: TGTGCCAGCAGTGAGTTGGGGCGTCAGCCCCAGCATTTT
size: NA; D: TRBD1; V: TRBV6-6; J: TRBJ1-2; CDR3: CASSLTPGTGVYGYTF; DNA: TGTGCCAGCAGTTTAACACCCGGGACAGGGGTTTATGGCTACACCTTC